This T cell receptor beta chain was captured by sequencing in a study of tissue T cells after allogeneic stem cell transplantation. Survey-depth TCRbeta CDR3 sequencing reported V/J genes and productive frequencies. Libraries were prepared by immunoSEQ multiplex PCR; TCRdb keeps only in-frame clonotypes and omits some of them. This sample yields around 51,000 clones, of which about three quarters are seen a single time; roughly 0.59% belongs to the top ten. The length of the CDR3 is 14 residues. Germline CDR1 and CDR2: NNHDY and SYVADS. The V gene end was trimmed by 3 bases and the J gene end by 7 bases; junction bases not matched to a gene: 4. Worth noting for this clone: Its target is unknown. Gene names follow the mouse nomenclature. The CDR3 end is not reached by the read, which stops 1 residue before it; the germline J gene fills it in.

Regarding the study as a whole: Within patients, tissue anatomy strongly shaped TCR repertoire composition.

The genes are TRBV13-3 and TRBJ2-1; the match to TRBD1 covers 10 bases. Sequenced material: sorted cells pooled from one or two spleens. The receptor's source is a pool of C57BL/6 mice in good health. The CDR3 DNA, read in part, is TGTGCCAGCAGTGTCCGGGACAGGGGCGCTGAGCAGTTC. Amino acid sequence: CASSVRDRGAEQF. The full-length CDR3 reads as CASSVRDRGAEQFF.